This TCR beta chain was retrieved from a study of vaccination and CD4 T cells after COVID-19. At the level of the study: Each post-COVID sample was drawn after diagnosis, and the median interval was roughly 97 days (range 35 to 161).

This clonotype has more than one count but fewer than ten. Its matching antigen is unknown. Treatment specified: roughly ten-day PBMC culture with coronavirus spike peptide pools or control peptides (ViraFEST assay). The unexposed donor's CD4+ T cells were collected before the COVID-19 pandemic (2011-2018). Negative selection separated CD4+ T cells from approximately ten-day cultures. Sequencing of cultured CD4+ T cell DNA used the Oncomine TCR Beta short-read assay. The template was genomic DNA from cultured CD4+ T cells. TCRdb ran MiXCR on the PCR reads and lists one entry per CDR3 protein. The sample yields thousands of distinct CDR3 sequences, 25% to 30% seen once. The sequence was obtained from a human donor in good health. Material for sequencing was CD4+ T cells from blood, cultured in vitro.

CDR3 amino acids: CASSLRDMIYEQYF. CDR3 DNA: TGTGCCAGCAGCTTACGGGACATGATCTACGAGCAGTACTTC. V and J are TRBV11-1 and TRBJ2-7; tentative D call: TRBD1 (6 bases). This CDR3 has 14 residues. Germline V gives CDR1 SGHAT, CDR2 FQDESV (reference sequence). The ends were cut back, 2 bases at V and 3 bases at J, with 11 bases in the middle.